The 26 T cell receptor beta chains below were found in one sample sequenced in a study of HIV-infected patients and healthy controls. Approximately 510 ng RNA was reverse transcribed with alpha and beta constant-region primers. Alpha and beta chain libraries were made separately by chain-specific third strand synthesis with multiplexing indices. TCRdb itself ran the 5' RACE reads through MiXCR, one entry per CDR3 protein. The top ten hold 6.5% of the sample, which has 15,000 to 20,000 distinct CDR3 sequences, roughly 9.5% seen once. All unsorted peripheral T cells were captured because whole blood was used without fractionation. Sequencing was done on a sample of blood. These receptors were taken from an adult in good health.

This CDR3 is CASSSRADNEQFF. The CDR3 nucleotides read TGCGCCAGCAGCTCCCGGGCCGACAATGAGCAGTTCTTC. V gene TRBV5-1 combines with J gene TRBJ2-1; unclear D gene. Germline V gene lookup returns CDR1 SGHRS and CDR2 YFSETQ. Trimming removed 3 bases from V and 5 bases from J, with 9 bases in between. The CDR3 runs 13 residues.

The CDR3: CASSTTVNTEAFF. CDR3 DNA sequence: TGCGCCAGCAGCACGACGGTGAACACTGAAGCTTTCTTT. This chain links TRBV5-1 with TRBJ1-1, with unresolved D. This CDR3 has 13 amino acids. CDR1 and CDR2 (germline): SGHRS, YFSETQ. Between the trimmed V and J ends, which lost 4 bases and 0 bases, there was a span of 7 bases. Drawing the rest from reference TRBV5-1 and TRBJ1-1, the complete variable domain is KAGVTQTPRYLIKTRGQQVTLSCSPISGHRSVSWYQQTPGQGLQFLFEYFSETQRNKGNFPGRFSGRQFSNSRSEMNVSTLELGDSALYLCASSTTVNTEAFFGQGTRLTVV.

The table lists this clonotype with many counts. V gene TRBV4-1 combines with J gene TRBJ2-5; 7 nucleotides match TRBD2. V lost 0 bases and J lost 7; bases outside the gene matches: 11. Germline values: CDR1 MGHRA, CDR2 YSYEKL. There are 16 residues in the CDR3. The CDR3 DNA is TGCGCCAGCAGCCAAGATCACTTAAGCGGGAAGGGGACCCAGTACTTC. Translated: CASSQDHLSGKGTQYF.

This clonotype was seen ten or more times. The rearrangement uses TRBV5-4 and TRBJ2-6; D call uncertain. There are 15 residues in the CDR3. The germline V gene has CDR1 SGHNT and CDR2 YYREEE (reference sequence). V lost 2 bases to trimming and J lost 0 bases, with 6 bases between them. CDR3 amino acids: CASSFPISGANVLTF. Here the CDR3 DNA reads TGTGCCAGCAGCTTTCCCATCTCTGGGGCCAACGTCCTGACTTTC.

This clonotype was seen at least ten times. This rearrangement joins TRBV27 to TRBJ1-1; D not resolved. Trimming shortened V by 2 bases and J by 1 base, and 8 bases separated the two germline ends. The CDR3 spans 14 residues. Germline V lookup: CDR1 MNHEY, CDR2 SMNVEV (reference sequence). In nucleotides, the CDR3 is TGTGCCAGCAGTTTAAGGTCGGCGAACACTGAAGCTTTCTTT. As protein: CASSLRSANTEAFF.

The sample holds a few counts of this clonotype. This sequence joins TRBV18 and TRBJ2-1; 7 bases agree with TRBD2. The germline gives CDR1 KGHSH, CDR2 LQKENI. The CDR3 has 17 residues. The V gene end was trimmed by 3 bases and the J gene end by 5 bases; junction bases not matched to a gene: 13. In DNA form, the CDR3 reads TGTGCCAGCTCACCCATGGTCCGGGGGAGGGCGAACAATGAGCAGTTCTTC. Translated, it gives CASSPMVRGRANNEQFF.

In its sample, this clonotype was seen a few times. This chain uses TRBV12-3 or TRBV12-4 with TRBJ1-4; 11 nucleotides agree with TRBD1. The CDR3 is made up of 14 amino acids. V was clipped by 5 bases and J by 7 bases; unmatched bases: 3. CDR3 loop: CASSRTGGTEKLFF. CDR3 nucleotide sequence: TGTGCCAGCAGTCGGACAGGGGGCACTGAAAAACTGTTTTTT.

Judged by abundance, this clonotype is medium-sized. The V gene is TRBV12-3 or TRBV12-4, the J gene TRBJ2-1; D gene ambiguous. There are 13 residues in the CDR3. V was clipped by 1 base and J by 11 bases, with 12 bases between them. Here the CDR3 DNA reads TGTGCCAGCAGTTTAGGTGCTGGGCCTAAGCAGTTCTTC. Its translation is CASSLGAGPKQFF.

By share, this clonotype ranks as medium-sized. V is TRBV10-3 and J is TRBJ2-5; either TRBD1 or TRBD2 may fit D (6 bases each). Per the germline V gene, CDR1 is ENHRY and CDR2 is SYGVKD. The CDR3 has 14 amino acids. Between the trimmed V and J ends, which lost 7 bases and 2 bases, there was a span of 14 bases. CDR3: CAINGGLEQETQYF. The CDR3 DNA is TGTGCCATCAACGGGGGCCTAGAGCAAGAGACCCAGTACTTC.

The chain couples TRBV7-9 to TRBJ2-3; D might be TRBD2 (6 bases). CDR1 and CDR2 from the germline V gene are SEHNR and FQNEAQ (reference sequence). V lost 0 bases and J lost 3, with 10 bases in between. The CDR3 is 15 residues long. CDR3 sequence: CASSLADGGTDTQYF. DNA for the CDR3: TGTGCCAGCAGCTTAGCGGACGGAGGGACAGATACGCAGTATTTT.

In this sample, this clonotype turned up many times. The chain uses TRBV10-3 and TRBJ2-7; either TRBD1 or TRBD2 may supply D (5 bases each). Germline assignment: CDR1 ENHRY and CDR2 SYGVKD. The CDR3 is made up of 13 amino acids. Trimming took off 3 bases at V and 9 bases at J, with 15 bases between the two ends. The CDR3 nucleotides are TGTGCCATCAGTGAAGGGAAACTGAGGGGGCAGTACTTC. Amino acids: CAISEGKLRGQYF.

Sample share makes this clonotype medium-sized (0.01 to 0.1%). This chain joins TRBV24-1 and TRBJ2-7; D perhaps matches TRBD2 (6 bases). The CDR3 has 13 amino acids. Germline V gives CDR1 KGHDR, CDR2 SFDVKD. V was clipped by 3 bases and J by 12 bases, with 17 bases between them. CDR3 DNA sequence: TGTGCCACCAGTGATCCTACTACGGGACTCCGGTACTTC. As protein: CATSDPTTGLRYF.

This clonotype showed up many times. This chain connects TRBV12-3 or TRBV12-4 to TRBJ1-2; TRBD1 is a possible D gene (6 bases). This CDR3 has 16 amino acids. The germline V and J ends were trimmed by 2 bases and 4 bases, with 17 bases remaining between them. CDR3 bases: TGTGCCAGCAGTTTAAGGGGGGTGGGCGCCGGCTATGGCTACACCTTC. Translation gives CASSLRGVGAGYGYTF.

The CDR3 region has the DNA TGTGCCAGCAGCCCCACAGGGGCCCGAAAGTACAATGAGCAGTTCTTC. This codes for CASSPTGARKYNEQFF. The gene calls are TRBV3-1 and TRBJ2-1; 7 bases match TRBD1. This CDR3 spans 16 amino acids. The V and J ends lost 4 bases and 4 bases, in that order; junction bases with no gene match: 10. Per the germline V gene, CDR1 is LGHDT and CDR2 is YNNKEL (reference sequence).

This clonotype was observed at least ten times. The genes are TRBV4-1 and TRBJ1-1; D remains unclear. V dropped 3 bases and J dropped 1 base, with 9 bases sitting between them. Germline CDR1 reads MGHRA; CDR2 reads YSYEKL. There are 14 residues in the CDR3. CDR3: CASSQGTANTEAFF. The CDR3 DNA reads as TGCGCCAGCAGCCAGGGTACAGCGAACACTGAAGCTTTCTTT.

This clonotype was observed many times. The chain uses TRBV20-1 and TRBJ2-7, with 10 bases aligning to TRBD1. There are 15 residues in the CDR3. Looked up from germline, CDR1 is DFQATT and CDR2 is SNEGSKA (reference sequence). The trim removed 2 bases at V and 7 bases at J, leaving 11 bases unmatched. CDR3 in amino acids: CSARLSGTGVEEQYF. CDR3 sequence (DNA): TGCAGTGCTAGATTATCCGGGACAGGGGTCGAGGAGCAGTACTTC.

This clonotype is judged medium-sized. The chain has TRBV18 and TRBJ2-7; D not resolved. Trimming removed 4 bases from V and 0 bases from J, with 10 bases in between. Germline V gene lookup returns CDR1 KGHSH and CDR2 LQKENI. The CDR3 is made up of 14 amino acids. CDR3 sequence: CASSRSSSSYEQYF. CDR3 bases: TGTGCCAGCTCACGATCCAGCAGCTCCTACGAGCAGTACTTC.

This clonotype is classed as medium-sized. The rearrangement uses TRBV7-3 and TRBJ2-1; 11 positions match TRBD2. The V gene end was trimmed by 5 bases and the J gene end by 5 bases; junction bases not matched to a gene: 11. Per the germline V gene, CDR1 is SGHTA and CDR2 is FQGTGA. This CDR3 is built from 17 residues. In DNA form, the CDR3 reads TGTGCCAGCAGCCCAATAGCGGGAGGGCGAGAAAACAATGAGCAGTTCTTC. Its translation: CASSPIAGGRENNEQFF.

The J gene is TRBJ1-5, the V gene TRBV20-1, with a tentative D call TRBD1 (6 bases). The CDR3 runs 17 residues. Trimming pared 3 bases from V and 5 bases from J, leaving 23 bases between. Germline loops: CDR1 DFQATT, CDR2 SNEGSKA (reference sequence). CDR3: CSARIETGLSLYQPQHF. For the CDR3, the DNA is TGCAGTGCTAGGATAGAGACAGGACTGTCCCTCTATCAGCCCCAGCATTTT.

This clonotype was seen many times. The genes are TRBV7-2 and TRBJ2-7; D may match TRBD1 or TRBD2 (5 bases each). This CDR3 is built from 13 residues. Trimming cost V 5 bases and J 0 bases, with 8 bases left between them. Germline V gene lookup returns CDR1 SGHTA and CDR2 FQGNSA. CDR3 loop: CASSRGISYEQYF. As DNA, the CDR3 is TGTGCCAGCAGCCGGGGCATCTCCTACGAGCAGTACTTC.

This clonotype was counted only a few times. The J gene is TRBJ2-1, the V gene TRBV5-1; 8 nucleotides agree with TRBD2. The CDR3 consists of 18 residues. The germline V gene encodes CDR1 SGHRS and CDR2 YFSETQ. J was trimmed by 2 bases and V by 4 bases; bases with no gene match: 14. The CDR3 protein is CASSGHSGTSFTYNEQFF. The CDR3 nucleotides read TGCGCCAGCAGCGGACATAGCGGGACCTCCTTCACCTACAATGAGCAGTTCTTC. The whole variable domain, remainder taken from reference TRBV5-1 and TRBJ2-1, is KAGVTQTPRYLIKTRGQQVTLSCSPISGHRSVSWYQQTPGQGLQFLFEYFSETQRNKGNFPGRFSGRQFSNSRSEMNVSTLELGDSALYLCASSGHSGTSFTYNEQFFGPGTRLTVL.

V is TRBV5-1 and J is TRBJ2-7; the match to TRBD2 covers 14 bases. Per germline, CDR1 SGHRS and CDR2 YFSETQ. The CDR3 spans 16 residues. V dropped 4 bases and J dropped 4; count of bases not matched to a gene: 7. DNA for the CDR3: TGCGCCAGCAGCGTGGGACTAGCGGGAGAAGGGTACGAGCAGTACTTC. It is translated as CASSVGLAGEGYEQYF.

Ten or more counts support this clonotype. This chain links TRBV24-1 with TRBJ2-1; 14 bases line up with TRBD2. The CDR3 runs 17 residues. Per the germline V gene, CDR1 is KGHDR and CDR2 is SFDVKD. V trimming: 1 base; J trimming: 3 bases; junction bases outside the gene matches: 1. DNA for the CDR3: TGTGCCACCAGTGATTTAGGACTAGCGGGAGGCTACAATGAGCAGTTCTTC. This codes for CATSDLGLAGGYNEQFF.

In this sample, this clonotype turned up a few times. The V call is TRBV14, the J call TRBJ1-1; D gene ambiguous. This CDR3 is 12 amino acids long. The germline CDR1 and CDR2 sequences are SGHDN and FVKESK. V was shortened by 1 base and J by 5 bases, with 5 bases between the two germline ends. Here the CDR3 reads CASSQGMTEAFF. CDR3 DNA: TGTGCCAGCAGCCAAGGTATGACTGAAGCTTTCTTT.

This clonotype was seen at least ten times. The chain employs TRBV27 and TRBJ2-7, with 8 nucleotides matching TRBD2. Germline CDR1 is MNHEY and CDR2 is SMNVEV (reference sequence). This CDR3 contains 14 residues. V was clipped by 5 bases and J by 0 bases; unmatched bases: 3. The CDR3 coding sequence is TGTGCCAGCAGTCTTAGCGGGGACTCCTACGAGCAGTACTTC. This gives the protein CASSLSGDSYEQYF.

This clonotype was seen many times. The V gene is TRBV28, the J gene TRBJ2-5; D tentatively reads TRBD1 or TRBD2 (6 bases each). Germline-derived CDR1 and CDR2 are MDHEN and SYDVKM. The CDR3 has 17 amino acids. The germline V and J ends were trimmed by 6 bases and 5 bases, with 25 bases remaining between them. In DNA, the CDR3 is TGTGCCAGCAGCAAAAGAATTGGACGGGGGCTTCGGGAGACCCAGTACTTC. It codes for CASSKRIGRGLRETQYF.